This paragraph covers one T cell receptor beta chain sequence. The target antigen is unknown. Germline V gene data show CDR1 as MNHEY and CDR2 as SVGAGI. This CDR3 comprises 15 residues. Template switching incorporated UMIs with a 6-nucleotide sample barcode. TCRdb reanalyzed the 5' RACE reads and collapses them to one entry per CDR3 protein, without DNA. In all, the sample yields about 450,000 distinct CDR3 sequences. The data originate from a study of monozygotic twins with inflammatory bowel disease. The authors isolated total RNA from whole blood without sorting T cells. Whole-study findings and limits: Some repertoire variability may stem from patients' differing immunosuppressive treatments. The sharing of clonotypes with others was lower in IBD patients than in healthy twins, especially with disease activity.

The origin of this receptor is a human donor with ulcerative colitis or Crohn's disease, or a healthy co-twin of an affected twin (not recorded which). The sequenced material came from blood. The rearrangement links TRBV6-5 to TRBJ1-1; TCRdb designates TRBD1, a call that cannot be tested without DNA. The CDR3 region is CASRYRAGGDTEAFF.